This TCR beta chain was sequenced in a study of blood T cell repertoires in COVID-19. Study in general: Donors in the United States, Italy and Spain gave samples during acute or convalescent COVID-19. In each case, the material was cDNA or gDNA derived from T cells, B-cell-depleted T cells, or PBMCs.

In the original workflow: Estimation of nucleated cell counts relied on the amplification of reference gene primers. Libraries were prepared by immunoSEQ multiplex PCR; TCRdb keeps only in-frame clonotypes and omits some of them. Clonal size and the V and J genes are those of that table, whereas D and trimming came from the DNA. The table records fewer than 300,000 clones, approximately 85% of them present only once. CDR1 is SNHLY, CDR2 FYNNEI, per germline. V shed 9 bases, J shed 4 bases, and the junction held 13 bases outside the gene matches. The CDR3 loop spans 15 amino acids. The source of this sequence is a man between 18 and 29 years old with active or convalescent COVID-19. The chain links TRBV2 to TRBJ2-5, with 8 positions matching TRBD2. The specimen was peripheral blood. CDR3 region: CARTPNSGEAETQYF. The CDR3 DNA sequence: TGTGCCAGAACCCCGAATAGCGGGGAAGCAGAGACCCAGTACTTC.